This T cell receptor (beta chain) was obtained from a study of shared clonotypes between healthy human individuals. Produced via immunoSEQ multiplex PCR; TCRdb's table is partial and in-frame only. The sample comprises about 2 million clones, around 95% of which are singletons, and under 0.15% rests with the top ten. Germline V lookup: CDR1 SGHAT, CDR2 FQNNGV. Trimming removed 5 bases from V and 6 bases from J; junction bases left unmatched: 10. The CDR3 is made up of 15 amino acids. Nashville, Tennessee was home to all donors, each a Caucasian adult. The receptor's source is a young man in good health. V and J are TRBV11-2 and TRBJ2-1, with TRBD2 matching 7 bases. The sample comprised naive CD4+ T cells sorted from blood. The subset is: CD45RA+ positively selected. CDR3 DNA sequence: TGTGCCAGCAGCAGCGGAGCTACTAGCGTCAATGAGCAGTTCTTC. Translated: CASSSGATSVNEQFF.